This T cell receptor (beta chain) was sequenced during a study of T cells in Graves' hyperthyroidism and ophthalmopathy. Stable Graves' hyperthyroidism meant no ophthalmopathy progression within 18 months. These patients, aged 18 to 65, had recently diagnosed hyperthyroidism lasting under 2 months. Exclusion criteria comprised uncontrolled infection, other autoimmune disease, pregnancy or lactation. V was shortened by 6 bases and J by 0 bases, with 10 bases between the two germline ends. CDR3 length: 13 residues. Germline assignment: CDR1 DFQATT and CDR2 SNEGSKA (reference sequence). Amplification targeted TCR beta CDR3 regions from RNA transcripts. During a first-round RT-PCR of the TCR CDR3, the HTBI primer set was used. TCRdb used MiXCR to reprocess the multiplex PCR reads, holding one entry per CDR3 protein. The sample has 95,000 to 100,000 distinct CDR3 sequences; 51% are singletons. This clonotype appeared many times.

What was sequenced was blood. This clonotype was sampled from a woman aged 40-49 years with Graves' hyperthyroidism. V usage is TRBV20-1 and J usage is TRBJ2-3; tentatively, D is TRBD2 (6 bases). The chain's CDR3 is CSAAGSSTDTQYF. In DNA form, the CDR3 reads TGCAGTGCCGCGGGATCTAGCACAGATACGCAGTATTTT.